Each of the 32 T cell receptor beta chains below was sequenced from the same sample in a study of cytomegalovirus exposure and HLA in healthy donors. The repertoire was sequenced with immunoSEQ multiplex PCR; TCRdb's copy has only in-frame clones and lacks some. The sample yields around 300,000 clones, just over 85% seen once. Sequenced sample: PBMCs. These receptors were obtained from a woman between 18 and 29 years old in good health and CMV-seronegative.

The chain carries TRBV5-4 and TRBJ2-5; D gene unclear. V was shortened by 4 bases and J by 5 bases, with 12 bases between the two germline ends. The CDR3 extends over 13 amino acids. Germline V lookup: CDR1 SGHNT, CDR2 YYREEE (reference sequence). The CDR3 DNA is TGTGCCAGCAGCCCACAGTCGGTGGAGACCCAGTACTTC. Translation: CASSPQSVETQYF.

The chain has TRBV5-1 and TRBJ2-2; D possibly corresponds to TRBD2 (6 bases). V lost 1 base and J 4 bases, leaving 14 bases between the germline ends. Germline-derived CDR1 and CDR2 are SGHRS and YFSETQ. The CDR3 length is 16 residues. The CDR3 DNA reads TGCGCCAGCAGCTTGCGCGGGATTTCCGGCACCGGGGAGCTGTTTTTT. This gives the protein CASSLRGISGTGELFF.

This clone was observed a few times. This sequence joins TRBV6-4 and TRBJ1-1, with 11 bases matching TRBD1. This CDR3 has 14 amino acids. V shed 6 bases and J 3 bases; nucleotides not matched to a gene: 3. The germline gives CDR1 MRHNA, CDR2 SNTAGT. The CDR3 DNA reads TGTGCCAGCAGGGGGACAGGGGGGCACACTGAAGCTTTCTTT. Its translation: CASRGTGGHTEAFF.

The rearrangement links TRBV28 to TRBJ2-4; D unresolved. The germline V and J ends were trimmed by 7 bases and 7 bases, with 17 bases remaining between them. The CDR3 loop spans 14 amino acids. Germline assignment: CDR1 MDHEN and CDR2 SYDVKM. The CDR3 here is CASNLGILRNIQYF. The CDR3 DNA sequence: TGTGCCAGCAACCTAGGTATCTTAAGGAACATTCAGTACTTC.

V and J are TRBV6-1 and TRBJ1-1; weak D call: TRBD1 (5 bases). CDR1 MNHNS and CDR2 SASEGT come from the germline V gene. The V and J ends lost 8 bases and 0 bases respectively, with 7 bases between them. This CDR3 comprises 12 residues. CDR3 sequence (DNA): TGTGCCAGCCGACAGTTGAACACTGAAGCTTTCTTT. Translated: CASRQLNTEAFF.

The chain employs TRBV7-2 and TRBJ2-1; the match to TRBD2 covers 7 bases. J was trimmed by 3 bases and V by 6 bases; bases with no gene match: 8. Germline CDR1 reads SGHTA; CDR2 reads FQGNSA. The CDR3 consists of 15 residues. CDR3 bases: TGTGCCAGCAGTCCCGGGACTACTGACTACAATGAGCAGTTCTTC. Translating gives CASSPGTTDYNEQFF.

The chain couples TRBV27 to TRBJ2-5; D perhaps matches TRBD2 (6 bases). The length of the CDR3 is 16 residues. Deletions cut 2 bases from V and 5 bases from J, with 18 bases between. The V gene's germline CDR1 is MNHEY and CDR2 SMNVEV (reference sequence). The CDR3: CASSLGVRGRWETQYF. The CDR3 DNA is TGTGCCAGCAGTTTAGGAGTGCGGGGAAGATGGGAGACCCAGTACTTC.

The V call is TRBV6-6, the J call TRBJ1-2, with 11 bases fitting TRBD1. CDR1 MNHNY and CDR2 SVGAGI come from the germline V gene (reference sequence). V lost 6 bases, J lost 0 bases, and 6 bases stayed unmatched. This CDR3 is 16 amino acids long. The CDR3 protein is CASRTGQGVANYGYTF. The CDR3 DNA follows: TGTGCCAGCAGAACGGGACAGGGGGTAGCTAACTATGGCTACACCTTC.

The chain is built from TRBV18 and TRBJ2-1; TRBD2 matches 9 bases. Per germline, CDR1 KGHSH and CDR2 LQKENI. Trimming removed 0 bases from V and 4 bases from J; junction bases left unmatched: 4. This CDR3 region has 16 residues. The CDR3 protein is CASSPPGGRVYNEQFF. CDR3 nucleotide sequence: TGTGCCAGCTCACCACCAGGCGGGAGGGTATACAATGAGCAGTTCTTC.

J is TRBJ2-7 and V is TRBV6-5; the match to TRBD2 covers 10 bases. After removal of 2 bases from V and 3 bases from J, the junction contained 7 bases not matched to a gene. Germline V gene lookup returns CDR1 MNHEY and CDR2 SVGAGI. The CDR3 runs 16 residues. Here the CDR3 DNA reads TGTGCCAGCAGTTACCTCTGGACTAGCGGAGTCTACGAGCAGTACTTC. It translates to CASSYLWTSGVYEQYF.

V usage is TRBV27 and J usage is TRBJ1-2; 7 bases align to TRBD1. The CDR3 sequence is 13 residues long. V shed 5 bases and J 6 bases; nucleotides not matched to a gene: 6. CDR1 and CDR2 (germline): MNHEY, SMNVEV (reference sequence). The CDR3 nucleotides read TGTGCCAGCAGTCGGACAGGCCCCCATGGCTACACCTTC. Protein: CASSRTGPHGYTF.

The chain uses TRBV4-3 and TRBJ1-6; TRBD1 matches 7 bases. J was trimmed by 7 bases and V by 0 bases; bases with no gene match: 15. The CDR3 is made up of 19 amino acids. Germline V lookup: CDR1 LGHNA, CDR2 YSLEER. CDR3 nucleotide sequence: TGCGCCAGCAGCCAAGAACTCGTTGAGGGGGCAGGATGGAATTCACCCCTCCACTTT. The encoded protein is CASSQELVEGAGWNSPLHF.

This clone showed up just once. The chain uses TRBV7-3 and TRBJ2-3; D perhaps matches TRBD2 (5 bases). Trimming pared 5 bases from V and 11 bases from J, leaving 17 bases between. Germline-derived CDR1 and CDR2 are SGHTA and FQGTGA. There are 13 residues in the CDR3. The CDR3 DNA sequence: TGTGCCAGCAGCCGGGGTTCTCCTAGTTTGCAGTATTTT. Translation: CASSRGSPSLQYF.

There are a few counts of this clone. The chain couples TRBV28 to TRBJ1-5; D possibly corresponds to TRBD1 (5 bases). The CDR3 is 14 amino acids. Trimming cost V 7 bases and J 0 bases, with 10 bases left between them. Germline V gene data show CDR1 as MDHEN and CDR2 as SYDVKM. This CDR3 reads CASKTEYSNQPQHF. CDR3 coding DNA: TGTGCCAGCAAGACAGAATATAGCAATCAGCCCCAGCATTTT.

This chain connects TRBV30 to TRBJ1-5; 7 nucleotides agree with TRBD1. V lost 4 bases and J lost 6; bases outside the gene matches: 21. The CDR3 consists of 18 residues. The germline gives CDR1 GTSNPN, CDR2 SVGIG (reference sequence). CDR3 DNA sequence: TGTGCCTGGACTCCCCTGGGATGGGGACAGAGGGCGATTCAGCCCCAGCATTTT. It translates to CAWTPLGWGQRAIQPQHF. The variable domain in full, with the rest retrieved from reference TRBV30 and TRBJ1-5, is SQTIHQWPATLVQPVGSPLSLECTVEGTSNPNLYWYRQAAGRGLQLLFYSVGIGQISSEVPQNLSASRPQDRQFILSSKKLLLSDSGFYLCAWTPLGWGQRAIQPQHFGDGTRLSIL.

This chain uses TRBV5-1 with TRBJ2-1, with 8 bases lining up with TRBD1. This CDR3 is 15 amino acids long. The J segment lost 5 bases and the V segment lost 1 base, leaving 5 bases of the junction unmatched. The V gene's germline CDR1 is SGHRS and CDR2 YFSETQ. The CDR3 coding sequence is TGCGCCAGCAGCTTGTGGCAGGGGGCAGACAATGAGCAGTTCTTC. Translation gives CASSLWQGADNEQFF. The complete variable domain, with remaining parts taken from reference TRBV5-1 and TRBJ2-1, reads KAGVTQTPRYLIKTRGQQVTLSCSPISGHRSVSWYQQTPGQGLQFLFEYFSETQRNKGNFPGRFSGRQFSNSRSEMNVSTLELGDSALYLCASSLWQGADNEQFFGPGTRLTVL.

This clone has a single count. The chain is built from TRBV29-1 and TRBJ2-7, with 7 positions matching TRBD1. Germline lookup yields CDR1 SQVTM and CDR2 ANQGSEA. The junction had 10 bases not matched to a gene; V was cut back by 6 bases and J by 2 bases. This CDR3 contains 14 residues. Here the CDR3 DNA reads TGCAGCGTAGCCGGGACAGCGATGACCTACGAGCAGTACTTC. Encoded protein: CSVAGTAMTYEQYF.

This clone was observed at least ten times. The chain is built from TRBV7-2 and TRBJ1-2; a weak D match, TRBD1 (6 bases). The CDR3 sequence is 14 residues long. In germline, CDR1 is SGHTA, CDR2 FQGNSA. Trimming removed 11 bases at V and 0 bases at J, with 16 bases between. The CDR3 DNA reads as TGTGCCCTCAGTCCGGACAGCTCTAACTATGGCTACACCTTC. It is translated as CALSPDSSNYGYTF.

This clone was recorded a few times. The DNA for the CDR3 is TGCGCCAGCAGTGAAGCTGCGACAAGCTCCTACGAGCAGTACTTC. Protein product: CASSEAATSSYEQYF. The chain employs TRBV10-2 and TRBJ2-7; unclear D gene. CDR1 is WSHSY and CDR2 is SAAADI in the germline V gene. The ends were cut back, 3 bases at V and 0 bases at J, with 12 bases in the middle. This CDR3 is 15 amino acids long.

The CDR3 spells CATRGTNEQYF. CDR3 DNA sequence: TGTGCCACTCGTGGCACCAACGAGCAGTACTTC. The chain couples TRBV11-3 to TRBJ2-7, with D unclear. The CDR3 contains 11 residues. The germline V and J ends were trimmed by 10 bases and 5 bases, with 12 bases remaining between them. Looked up from germline, CDR1 is SGHNT and CDR2 is YENEEA.

This sequence joins TRBV5-6 and TRBJ2-1; a weak D match, TRBD1 (6 bases). The CDR3 runs to 15 residues. Between the trimmed V and J ends, which lost 1 base and 8 bases, there was a span of 16 bases. Germline CDR1 SGHDT, CDR2 YYEEEE. The CDR3 bases are TGTGCCAGCAGCTTGTTACGACAGGTTCATGATGAGCAGTTCTTC. Amino acids: CASSLLRQVHDEQFF. The variable domain in full, with the rest retrieved from reference TRBV5-6 and TRBJ2-1, is DAGVTQSPTHLIKTRGQQVTLRCSPKSGHDTVSWYQQALGQGPQFIFQYYEEEERQRGNFPDRFSGHQFPNYSSELNVNALLLGDSALYLCASSLLRQVHDEQFFGPGTRLTVL.

The V call is TRBV6-5, the J call TRBJ2-7; 10 nucleotides line up with TRBD1. The V gene end was trimmed by 3 bases and the J gene end by 3 bases; junction bases not matched to a gene: 2. CDR1 MNHEY and CDR2 SVGAGI come from the germline V gene. CDR3 length: 14 amino acids. The CDR3 sequence is CASSYRTGGYEQYF. As DNA, the CDR3 is TGTGCCAGCAGTTATAGGACAGGGGGCTACGAGCAGTACTTC.

This chain uses TRBV27 with TRBJ2-2, with 9 bases matching TRBD1. Trimming at V came to 4 bases and at J to 0 bases, leaving 3 bases not matched to a gene. The CDR3 has 16 amino acids. Germline loops: CDR1 MNHEY, CDR2 SMNVEV (reference sequence). The CDR3 loop reads CASSSYRGPNTGELFF. The DNA for the CDR3 is TGTGCCAGCAGTTCTTACAGGGGGCCGAACACCGGGGAGCTGTTTTTT.

This sequence joins TRBV11-2 and TRBJ1-2; 7 positions agree with TRBD1. The CDR3 consists of 14 residues. In germline, CDR1 is SGHAT, CDR2 FQNNGV. V lost 4 bases, J lost 6 bases, and 8 bases stayed unmatched. The CDR3 DNA reads TGTGCCAGCAGCTCCCGGACAGGTGTTGATGGCTACACCTTC. Translating it yields CASSSRTGVDGYTF. The complete variable domain, with remaining parts taken from reference TRBV11-2 and TRBJ1-2, reads EAGVAQSPRYKIIEKRQSVAFWCNPISGHATLYWYQQILGQGPKLLIQFQNNGVVDDSQLPKDRFSAERLKGVDSTLKIQPAKLEDSAVYLCASSSRTGVDGYTFGSGTRLTVV.

The chain uses TRBV6-5 and TRBJ2-3; 14 positions agree with TRBD2. The V gene end was trimmed by 8 bases and the J gene end by 9 bases; junction bases not matched to a gene: 10. In germline, CDR1 is MNHEY, CDR2 SVGAGI. This CDR3 region has 15 residues. As DNA, the CDR3 is TGTGCCAGCTCAGGGGGGACTAGCGGGAGCATGACGCAGTATTTT. This codes for CASSGGTSGSMTQYF.

The table lists this clone with many counts. CDR3 DNA: TGTGCCAGCAACTTCGGGACAGGGGACACCGGGGAGCTGTTTTTT. This sequence encodes CASNFGTGDTGELFF. J is TRBJ2-2 and V is TRBV6-1; TRBD1 agrees at 10 bases. V was pared by 7 bases and J by 3 bases, with 5 bases of the junction left unmatched. CDR3 length: 15 amino acids. Germline CDR1 MNHNS, CDR2 SASEGT.

The rearrangement uses TRBV4-1 and TRBJ2-7; no reliable D call. There are 14 residues in the CDR3. V was pared by 3 bases and J by 2 bases, with 11 bases between. Germline V lookup: CDR1 MGHRA, CDR2 YSYEKL. The CDR3: CASSHREETYEQYF. CDR3 nucleotides: TGCGCCAGCAGCCATCGCGAGGAAACCTACGAGCAGTACTTC.

This clone showed up just once. The chain joins TRBV29-1 to TRBJ2-7; D gene ambiguous. There are 12 residues in the CDR3. The germline CDR1 and CDR2 sequences are SQVTM and ANQGSEA. The ends were cut back, 3 bases at V and 5 bases at J, with 11 bases in the middle. The CDR3 spells CSVDGPIDEQYF. The CDR3 region has the DNA TGCAGCGTTGATGGGCCCATCGACGAGCAGTACTTC.

V usage is TRBV19 and J usage is TRBJ2-7; TRBD1 might be the D (6 bases). The germline V and J ends were trimmed by 1 base and 0 bases, with 16 bases remaining between them. This CDR3 contains 17 residues. Germline loops: CDR1 LNHDA, CDR2 SQIVND (reference sequence). Written as DNA, the CDR3 is TGTGCCAGTAGTATAGGCCAGGGGCTAGGGAGCTCCTACGAGCAGTACTTC. This codes for CASSIGQGLGSSYEQYF.

This chain joins TRBV18 and TRBJ1-1, with 8 bases aligning to TRBD1. V dropped 0 bases and J dropped 8; count of bases not matched to a gene: 8. The germline V gene has CDR1 KGHSH and CDR2 LQKENI. CDR3 size: 15 residues. In nucleotides, the CDR3 is TGTGCCAGCTCACCACCTCAGGACAGGGTTAGGGAAGCTTTCTTT. The encoded protein is CASSPPQDRVREAFF.

This rearrangement joins TRBV28 to TRBJ1-4; 7 positions agree with TRBD1. The CDR3 has 15 residues. Germline assignment: CDR1 MDHEN and CDR2 SYDVKM. Trimming cost V 5 bases and J 2 bases; bases outside gene matches: 5. Written as DNA, the CDR3 is TGTGCCAGCAGTCAACAGGGGTTGACTAATGAAAAACTGTTTTTT. Its translation is CASSQQGLTNEKLFF. Looking up the rest from reference TRBV28 and TRBJ1-4 gives the full variable domain: DVKVTQSSRYLVKRTGEKVFLECVQDMDHENMFWYRQDPGLGLRLIYFSYDVKMKEKGDIPEGYSVSREKKERFSLILESASTNQTSMYLCASSQQGLTNEKLFFGSGTQLSVL.

This clone was observed a handful of times. J is TRBJ1-1 and V is TRBV4-2; D not certain. The CDR3 spans 16 residues. V was pared by 0 bases and J by 0 bases, with 11 bases between. Germline V gene sequence: CDR1 LGHNA, CDR2 YNFKEQ. The CDR3 DNA follows: TGTGCCAGCAGCCAAGACAAGCGGCACCTGAACACTGAAGCTTTCTTT. This gives the protein CASSQDKRHLNTEAFF.